This TCR beta chain was identified in a study of control samples from healthy donors and cancer patients. Between the trimmed V and J ends, which lost 4 bases and 9 bases, there was a span of 16 bases. The CDR3 length is 13 residues. Germline CDR1 is SGHRS and CDR2 is YFSETQ. The repertoire was sequenced with immunoSEQ multiplex PCR; TCRdb's copy has only in-frame clones and lacks some. The sample has around 76,000 clones, around 94% seen once. This clone was observed a handful of times. This clonotype was obtained from a woman in her 40s in good health. The genes are TRBV5-1 and TRBJ1-2; tentatively, D is TRBD1 (6 bases). Material for sequencing was blood. CDR3 in amino acids: CASSTGDTGSYTF. CDR3 sequence (DNA): TGCGCCAGCAGCACTGGGGACACTGGAAGCTACACCTTC.